The sequence of this T cell receptor beta chain was determined in a study of cytomegalovirus exposure and HLA in healthy donors (dated by TCRdb to 2016 to 2017). For the study in its entirety: An earlier analysis of 587 of the donors reported approximately 300 Gb of sequence data and around 110 million unique TCR beta sequences from about 180 million T cells. Donor age, sex, ethnicity and CMV serostatus were compiled alongside the repertoire data. Every discovery cohort repertoire had been produced on one sequencing platform. Rather than drawing on any new phenotypic data, the later analysis identified candidate immune exposures from TCR beta sequences and the way those sequences occurred across donors. To study patterns of TCR occurrence, a later analysis re-analyzed previously published TCR beta repertoires from around 660 donors and added high-resolution HLA genotyping. The aim of the study was to test whether cataloging public T cell receptors could identify signatures of past pathogen exposure. Four to six DR-DQ haplotypes were handled as single units for association and clustering because linkage in the cohort was strong. An earlier analysis of about 620 of the donors applied high-throughput TCR beta sequencing to assess whether each TCR beta V gene segment acted as functional or pseudogenic. An early release that covered several hundred HLA-typed donors contained approximately 300 gigabases of sequencing data and some 87 million unique TCR sequences. Typing coverage varied by locus: roughly 629-630 donors for A, B, C, DRB1 and DQB1; more than 500 for DQA1; about 570 for DPA1; about 450 for DPB1. A later genetic analysis took genome-wide SNP genotypes for about 55% of the roughly 670 donors and used that subset as a discovery cohort. Among some 410 genotyped donors of the cohort, an average of roughly 230,000 unique TCR beta nucleotide sequences was sequenced per donor, of which approximately 18% were non-productive. Besides the first cohort of about 730 subjects, a separate validation cohort made up of 120 different subjects was used. HLA typing included class I and class II loci at four-digit resolution. The study combined high-throughput TCR immunosequencing, statistical association of individual TCRs with disease status, and machine learning to predict cytomegalovirus infection status. The genetic ancestry cluster associated with self-reported Caucasian donors included roughly four fifths of the roughly 380 genotyped donors. The study used immunosequencing to profile the T cell repertoires of 666 subjects and linked those repertoires to cytomegalovirus serostatus.

Overall study results and their limits: A later analysis reported that several top co-occurrence clusters appeared linked to parvovirus B19, influenza, CMV and Epstein-Barr virus. In an earlier analysis of some 500 of the donors, most TCR beta V segments appeared in productive rearrangements about 90% or about 30% of the time, broadly matching IMGT annotations. A further reported finding was that TCR beta sequences accurately predicted the HLA-A and HLA-B alleles for most subjects in the first cohort. In a later analysis, HLA-associated TCR beta chains showed more clonal expansion and lower generation probabilities than non-associated chains that were equally common. When HLA alleles, especially DR and DQ, strongly co-occurred, attributing TCR associations to individual alleles was difficult. The study listed 164 TCR beta chains as associated with cytomegalovirus. The sequencing pipeline was judged likely to have produced a cluster of highly shared sequence variants as a technical artifact. While some public TCRs were present in many individuals, most TCR sequences turned up only very rarely across donors. Because HLA typing was missing for some donors at each locus, association tests included only the typed subset. CMV serostatus was the only immune exposure information available for the cohort. Cytomegalovirus status was reported to be diagnosed by the classifier with high specificity and sensitivity in both the original and validation cohorts. The presence/absence analyses assumed that sequencing depth was roughly uniform across donors, and that assumption may not be true. A few of the identified cytomegalovirus-associated TCR beta chains were confirmed in vitro to be specific for cytomegalovirus antigens. Linkage disequilibrium might explain the correlated functional status among segregating V segments, but an unknown experimental factor could not be ruled out. A later genetic analysis reported fewer N-insertions in productive TCRs among donors in an Asian-associated ancestry cluster than the roughly 620-donor mean. In a later analysis, the rate of TCR association differed among HLA loci, with DRB1 alleles having the most associated TCRs and HLA-C alleles having the fewest. This cohort had only TCR beta chains sequenced, and the lack of alpha or paired-chain data limited which features could be detected. According to a later analysis, most CMV-associated TCR beta chains appeared to be HLA-restricted, and the HLA associations seemed to be driven largely by CMV exposure. At a false discovery rate of 0.05, a later analysis linked roughly 17,000 TCR beta sequences to specific HLA alleles. In a later genetic analysis, a missense DCLRE1C variant was associated with V-gene and J-gene trimming of TCR beta chains, and the association was replicated in an independent cohort. Because counts were too low, roughly 17 rarely observed V segments, including chromosome 9 orphons, were left out of the earlier analysis of 587 of the donors. According to the authors, the approach could potentially be generalized to other disease states and immunological phenotypes. Some IMGT-functional V segments, including TRBV6-2 and TRBV6-3, could not be distinguished by the 87-base-pair reads and were therefore excluded.

The cohort comprised fewer than 750 healthy bone marrow donors. Cohort members were all nominally healthy when sampled, although unrecorded immune exposures were likely present. The donor tested CMV seronegative and was one of the 352 seronegative cohort members. A peripheral blood sample was provided by each donor, and peripheral blood mononuclear cells were used for TCR beta sequencing. The Qiagen DNeasy Blood Extraction Kit was used to extract genomic DNA from the blood cell samples. Libraries were made using the immunoSEQ multiplex PCR assay. The multiplex PCR relied on a mix of 60 forward primers for TCR Vbeta segments and 13 reverse primers for TCR Jbeta segments. The CDR3 region of rearranged TCR beta genes was amplified from genomic DNA with a multiplex PCR assay. The amplified TCR beta libraries were sequenced on the Illumina HiSeq System as 87-base-pair reads. The original pipeline was this. Across the roughly 700 repertoires, a later analysis counted approximately 75 million unique TCR beta chains, roughly 11 million of which were shared by at least two donors. Raw reads were error-corrected and collapsed into unique sequences by a nearest-neighbor algorithm in which closely related sequences were merged to remove PCR and sequencing errors. CDR3 sequences were aligned to IMGT reference sequences to assign V, D and J gene segments. For a sequence to be retained, at least a six-nucleotide match to both a V gene segment and a J gene segment was required. A rearrangement counted as productive if the CDR3 had no stop codons and remained in frame with V and J, and every other rearrangement counted as non-productive. Following IMGT convention, CDR3 was defined as the stretch from the second conserved V-encoded cysteine up to the conserved J-encoded phenylalanine. The earlier analysis of 587 of the donors excluded sequences that lacked an unambiguous match to a single V gene segment. An earlier analysis of fewer than 750 of the donors classified V segments as functional when productive rearrangements were above 56.7% and as segregating when the standard deviation between donors was above 5%. A statistical classification framework was built for diagnosing cytomegalovirus status from the catalog of TCR beta chain sequences. In a later analysis, TCR nucleotide sequences were compared against IMGT/GENE-DB human TR gene sequences so that V and J genes could be assigned. In a later analysis, CDR3 sequences and most-parsimonious VDJ recombination scenarios were assigned using the TCRdist pipeline. In a later analysis, each TCR beta chain was defined by its CDR3 amino acid sequence together with its V-gene family, and reads lacking a unique V-gene family were excluded. In a later analysis, fewer than 650 highly shared, low-generation-probability nucleotide sequences were removed to address suspected cross-contamination and a sequencing artifact. In a later analysis, a clonal expansion index for each public chain was calculated from normalized within-repertoire ranks of inferred template counts. In a later analysis, generation probabilities were computed using a VDJ recombination model fitted to out-of-frame rearrangements, and the results were checked against IGoR. A later analysis scored TCR-TCR, TCR-HLA and TCR-CMV co-occurrence with hypergeometric tests, applying a repertoire-size bias correction to TCR pairs. In a later analysis, false discovery rates were estimated by permuting HLA or CMV assignments 20 times. In a later analysis, co-occurring TCRs were grouped using DBSCAN, and TCRdist sequence similarity was added for clustering within HLA-allele-positive subsets. Repertoires with fewer than 30,000 or more than 120,000 public chains, plus five repertoires with anomalous nucleotide sharing, were excluded from co-occurrence clustering. TCRdb took over this immuneACCESS table, retaining in-frame rearrangements with V and J assigned. Such tables are incomplete; in checked studies, under half of the missing clones stem from an unresolved V gene, and the remainder is unexplained. V and J calls plus clone size are reproduced from that table; the DNA served to infer D and trimming. The sample table contains nearly 110,000 clones; only one count was recorded for more than 70% of them. The top ten constitute roughly 7.8% of the sample.

Regarding this clone: The antigen it recognizes is unknown. No much larger clonotype is one base removed from it; base qualities were not supplied.

Including cysteine and phenylalanine, the CDR3 has 17 amino acids. Only the CDR3 region is kept as DNA, spanning 51 bases read in frame from base 1. V ends up 7 bases short and J 6 bases short, with an unmatched junction base count of 15. The germline V gene specifies SGHVS as CDR1 and FQNEAQ as CDR2. This TCR was recovered from a man aged 25-45 years in good health and CMV-seronegative. The sample was PBMCs. Recombination linked TRBV7-8 to TRBJ2-2, with 9 bases matching TRBD2. This receptor has the CDR3 CASTPRGGRAGAGELFF. The DNA reads as follows: TGTGCCAGCACCCCTCGAGGCGGGAGGGCCGGTGCCGGGGAGCTGTTTTTT.